Listed below are T cell receptor beta chains from one sample, sequenced in a study of T-cell memory formation after mild COVID-19. TCRdb called the 5' RACE reads again in MiXCR, with one record for every CDR3 protein. Found here are about 560,000 distinct CDR3 sequences, roughly 17% of them singletons; the top ten hold roughly 7.8%. Sequencing was performed on PBMCs or a T cell subset sorted from them (not recorded which). The receptors derive from an adult woman who had mild COVID-19 (a few samples of this study predate the infection). Cell type and time point are not known. The CDR3 runs from the conserved cysteine through the conserved F or W. The order of the fields is clone size, V gene, CDR3 protein. Clone size, where shown, is once, few, many, or a class for clones that have expanded.

>few|TRBV24-1
CATSEKGPSYEQFF
>few|TRBV6-1
CATLPGTVNTEAFF
>many|TRBV7-8
CASSFWGGADRTDTQYF
>few|TRBV3-1
CASSQDRTEQFF
>-|TRBV12-3/TRBV12-4
CASSQLAGGKNIQYF
>-|TRBV21-1
CASSKRKAARSYNEQFF
>few|TRBV29-1
CSAFGGMAEQYF
>few|TRBV12-3/TRBV12-4
CASSSPGTSGGAAQYF
>few|TRBV12-3/TRBV12-4
CAGIVGASGGLVPYNEQFF
>-|TRBV18
CASSQLQQGTEAFF
>-|TRBV12-3/TRBV12-4
CASSFPRAGADTQYF
>-|TRBV4-1
CASSQIGGGSLEAFF
>few|TRBV7-3
CASSLREDSPLHF
>-|TRBV27
CASTPEWGASQPQHF
>few|TRBV18
CASSPGTGGPEQYF
>few|TRBV20-1
CSARDIEGSLGYTF
>many|TRBV18
CASSPGTGGTEAFF
>-|TRBV30
CAWKGYTEAFF
>-|TRBV7-2
CASSLPTDRSYEQYF
>few|TRBV24-1
CATRPRTGFYNEQFF
>few|TRBV6-2/TRBV6-3
CASSPQGPEQYF
>-|TRBV9
CASSVAYTGELFF
>-|TRBV6-5
CASRRGDRLYSGNTIYF
>few|TRBV4-1
CASSPRGPLPEKLFF
>few|TRBV18
CASSRDRGLQHEQYF
>-|TRBV5-1
CASSLGKTDTQYF
>few|TRBV29-1
CSVAREHPIYAGSDTQYF
>few|TRBV6-2/TRBV6-3
CASSLDTPTQYF
>-|TRBV7-9
CASSLRGLPDSEQFF
>few|TRBV7-6
CASSLGGGRRDTQYF
>few|TRBV24-1
CATSDPGTGTGELFF
>few|TRBV7-3
CASSLSGQNSYEQYF
>-|TRBV5-1
CASSEAAANYGYTF
>few|TRBV12-3/TRBV12-4
CASSSGTGDTPLHF
>-|TRBV6-5
CASSSGGNSGNTIYF
>-|TRBV24-1
CATSDFTDLQETQYF